This section outlines one TCR beta chain sequence together with its context. Its target is unknown. The read ends 3 residues before the CDR3 terminus; that terminus is restored from the germline J gene. Germline CDR1 is SGHNT and CDR2 is YYREEE (reference sequence). V lost 0 bases, J lost 1 base, and 5 bases lay in between. This CDR3 has 13 amino acids. This record belongs to a study of T cells in women clearing cervical HPV infection. The overall study: Cases' blood sampling followed lesion detection by median around 150 days (90 to 200). Only a few women had HLA typing results available. Study conclusions and caveats: A classifier using richness and V gene abundances reached an AUC of under 0.9.

Sequencing used immunoSEQ multiplex PCR; TCRdb keeps in-frame clones, though not all of them. The table for this sample gives 40,000 or so clones. The sequence derives from a woman aged 18 to 75 with a cervical HPV16 infection that either progressed to CIN3+ or cleared (not recorded which). Sequenced: blood buffy coat. The chain combines TRBV5-4 with TRBJ2-7; the D is unclear. CDR3 DNA (partial): TGTGCCAGCAGCTTGGACGGTTCCTACGAG. This sequence encodes CASSLDGSYE. Given in full, the CDR3 is CASSLDGSYEQYF.